This T cell receptor (beta chain) was found in a study of HIV-infected children after antiretroviral therapy interruption. Study-wide background: Continuous-treatment samples came from weeks 0, 48 and 150.

The TCR library was built from RNA with a 3' RACE protocol and unique molecular identifiers. TCRdb re-called the 3' RACE reads with MiXCR, one entry per CDR3 protein. The repertoire holds over 15,000 distinct CDR3 sequences, with around 3.2% as singletons. The treatment was: PENTA 11 planned treatment interruption arm or continuous ART arm. Cryopreserved PBMC samples required at least 5 million viable cells. Germline CDR1 is SGHTA and CDR2 is FQGNSA. With 2 bases clipped from V and 0 bases from J, the junction kept 4 bases outside the gene matches. This CDR3 has 15 residues. The source material was CD45RA+ CD4+ T cells from PBMCs, sampled from a donor given antiretroviral therapy, either interrupted or continuous. Sample subset: naive CD4+ CD45RA+ CD45RO- T cells. The chain is built from TRBV7-2 and TRBJ2-7; 7 bases match TRBD2. This clonotype originated in a child younger than 18 with HIV. CDR3 amino acids: CASSLLGGDSYEQYF. DNA of the CDR3: TGTGCCAGCAGCTTACTTGGGGGGGACTCCTACGAGCAGTACTTC.